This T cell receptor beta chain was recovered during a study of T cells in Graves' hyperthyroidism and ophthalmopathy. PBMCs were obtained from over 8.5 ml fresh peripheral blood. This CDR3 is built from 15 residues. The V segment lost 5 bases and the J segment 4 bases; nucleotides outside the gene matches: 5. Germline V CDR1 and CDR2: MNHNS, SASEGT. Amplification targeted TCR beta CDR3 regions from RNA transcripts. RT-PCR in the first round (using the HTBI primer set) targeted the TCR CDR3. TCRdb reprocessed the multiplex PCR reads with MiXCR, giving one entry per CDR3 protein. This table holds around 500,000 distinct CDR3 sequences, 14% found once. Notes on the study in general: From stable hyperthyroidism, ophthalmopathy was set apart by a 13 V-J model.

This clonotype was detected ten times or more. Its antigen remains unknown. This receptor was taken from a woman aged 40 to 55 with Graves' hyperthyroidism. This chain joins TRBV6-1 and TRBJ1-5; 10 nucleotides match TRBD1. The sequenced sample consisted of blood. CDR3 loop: CASSPGQGFNQPQHF. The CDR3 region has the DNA TGTGCCAGCAGTCCGGGACAGGGGTTTAATCAGCCCCAGCATTTT.